The following is a T cell receptor beta chain sequence with its context. Its antigen is unidentified. This sample is part of a study of T cell clones after liver transplantation. Study summary: Graft-donor-reactive sequences were compared with third-party-reactive TCRbeta sequences from pre-transplant mixed lymphocyte reactions.

The table came from immunoSEQ multiplex PCR; TCRdb's copy has only in-frame clones and leaves some out. The profile covers roughly 120,000 clones, with over 75% appearing a single time and 0.8% to 0.9% taken by the ten largest. Findings and limits, study-wide: Rather than being deleted, graft donor-reactive T cells may have moved into the graft.

This receptor was taken from a human patient who received a liver transplant. The graft donor may account for some of the T cells. Sequencing was performed on CD4+ T cells from blood, taken 12 months after liver transplant.

CDR3 amino acids: CASSKYRRGFSYEQYF. In nucleotides, the CDR3 is TGTGCCAGCAGCAAATATCGTCGAGGATTCTCCTACGAGCAGTACTTC. V is TRBV21-1 and J is TRBJ2-7; the D segment call TRBD2 is taken from the table without a DNA check. TRBV21-1 is marked as a pseudogene. The CDR3 length is 16 residues.